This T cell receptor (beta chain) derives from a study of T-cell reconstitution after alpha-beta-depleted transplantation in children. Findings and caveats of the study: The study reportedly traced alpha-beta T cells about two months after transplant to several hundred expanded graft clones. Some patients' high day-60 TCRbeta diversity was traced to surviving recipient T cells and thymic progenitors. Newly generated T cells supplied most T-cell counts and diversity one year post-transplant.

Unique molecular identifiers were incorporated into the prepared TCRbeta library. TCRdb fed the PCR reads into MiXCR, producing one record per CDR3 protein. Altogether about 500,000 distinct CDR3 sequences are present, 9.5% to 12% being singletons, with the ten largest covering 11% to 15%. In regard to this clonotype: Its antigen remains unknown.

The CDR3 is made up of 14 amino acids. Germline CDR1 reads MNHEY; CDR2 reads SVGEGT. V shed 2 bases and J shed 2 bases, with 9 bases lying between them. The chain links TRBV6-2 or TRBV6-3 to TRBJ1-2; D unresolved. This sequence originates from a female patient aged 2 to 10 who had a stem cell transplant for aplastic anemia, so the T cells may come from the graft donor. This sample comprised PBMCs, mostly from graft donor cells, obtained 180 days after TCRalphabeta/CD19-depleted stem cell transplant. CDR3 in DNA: TGTGCCAGCAGTTACCCTAAATCAAACTATGGCTACACCTTC. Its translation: CASSYPKSNYGYTF.